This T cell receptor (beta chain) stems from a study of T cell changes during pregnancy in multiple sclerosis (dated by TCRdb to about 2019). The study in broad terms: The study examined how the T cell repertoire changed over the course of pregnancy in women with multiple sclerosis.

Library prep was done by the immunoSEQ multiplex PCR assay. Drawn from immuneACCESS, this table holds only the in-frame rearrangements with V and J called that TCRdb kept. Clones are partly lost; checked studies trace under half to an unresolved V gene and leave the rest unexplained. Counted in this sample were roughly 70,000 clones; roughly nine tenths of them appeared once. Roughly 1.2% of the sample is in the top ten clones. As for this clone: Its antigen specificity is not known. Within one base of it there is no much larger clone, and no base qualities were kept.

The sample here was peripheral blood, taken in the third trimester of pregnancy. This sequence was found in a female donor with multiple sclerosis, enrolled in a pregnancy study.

CDR3 reads: CASSPTGLNNEQFF. The nucleotides are TGTGCCAGCAGCCCCACTGGTCTTAACAATGAGCAGTTCTTC. The rearranged segments are TRBV7-9 and TRBJ2-1; the D gene identity is not certain. From the cysteine through the phenylalanine, the CDR3 covers 14 amino acids. The retained sequence is limited to the CDR3, 42 bases, with the frame set at the first base. The germline V gene (reference sequence) sets CDR1 to SEHNR and CDR2 to FQNEAQ. V is clipped by 5 bases and J by 5 bases, and the sequence between their germline boundaries is 13 bases long.